This TCR beta chain stems from a study of T cells in Graves' hyperthyroidism and ophthalmopathy. Amplified regions were TCR beta CDR3 sequences from RNA transcripts. The TCR CDR3 first-round RT-PCR relied on the HTBI primer set. One entry per CDR3 protein results from TCRdb running MiXCR on the multiplex PCR reads. Counted here are 750,000 to 900,000 distinct CDR3 sequences, over 35% occurring once; the ten biggest clones make up 7.5% to 9.5%. Disease duration under 2 months; hyperthyroidism patients were aged 18 to 65. Pregnant or lactating patients were excluded, as were those with uncontrolled infection or other autoimmune disease. The CDR3 has 13 residues. V dropped 6 bases and J dropped 0 bases, with 8 bases sitting between them. Germline V gives CDR1 SNHLY, CDR2 FYNNEI. Study-wide findings and caveats: Most clonotypes expanded in thyroid above 0.001 were likewise present in blood.

In regard to this clonotype: Antigen specificity is unknown. This is likely an artifact of a read error, given a far larger clone one base away.

Input material: blood. The clonotype comes from a man in his late teens or twenties with Graves' hyperthyroidism. The V and J genes are TRBV2 and TRBJ1-1, with unresolved D. CDR3 bases: TGTGCCAGCAGGTTCCAGATGAACACTGAAGCTTTCTTT. This encodes CASRFQMNTEAFF.